Below, one T cell receptor beta chain is given with its context. Germline-derived CDR1 and CDR2 are MNHEY and SVGAGI. The CDR3 is made up of 15 amino acids. Between the trimmed V and J ends, which lost 8 bases and 5 bases, there was a span of 21 bases. Sequencing was performed with immunoSEQ multiplex PCR; in TCRdb, only in-frame clones are kept and a portion is missing. Of about 330,000 clones in the sample, approximately 89% are singletons; the top ten hold 5.3%. The record originates from a study of blood T cell repertoires in COVID-19. Cohort 3 recovered donors had two negative PCRs, clearance, or symptom resolution.

The clonotype comes from a woman aged 25-40 years who had recovered from COVID-19. The V and J genes are TRBV6-5 and TRBJ1-2; tentatively, D is TRBD1 (5 bases). Input material: PBMCs or T cells enriched from blood (not recorded which). The CDR3 DNA sequence: TGTGCCAGCGCTATAGGGGTGATAGTCACATATGGCTACACCTTC. This sequence encodes CASAIGVIVTYGYTF.